This T cell receptor (beta chain) was profiled in a study of T cell responses to AZD1222 COVID-19 vaccine. General study findings and limits: White British ancestry dominated among donors, who included more females, and clonal diversity was possibly underestimated. At study baseline, merely over 5 AZD1222 recipients were seropositive. An increase in Spike-specific TCR breadth and depth was observed after two AZD1222 doses.

The ends were cut back, 0 bases at V and 3 bases at J, with 13 bases in the middle. Germline V gives CDR1 SGHRS, CDR2 YFSETQ. The CDR3 extends over 15 amino acids. Sequenced by immunoSEQ multiplex PCR; TCRdb stores in-frame clones only, minus some. The table records some 120,000 clones, about 90% of them present only once. Points on this clone: Its specificity is unknown.

The rearrangement links TRBV5-1 to TRBJ2-7; D is unclear. This clonotype was obtained from an adult in good health. This sample comprised peripheral blood, obtained on day 0 of AZD1222 vaccination. The CDR3 is CASSLGGTLSYEQYF. CDR3 coding DNA: TGCGCCAGCAGCTTGGGCGGCACCCTAAGCTACGAGCAGTACTTC. Full variable domain (remainder filled in from reference TRBV5-1 and TRBJ2-7): KAGVTQTPRYLIKTRGQQVTLSCSPISGHRSVSWYQQTPGQGLQFLFEYFSETQRNKGNFPGRFSGRQFSNSRSEMNVSTLELGDSALYLCASSLGGTLSYEQYFGPGTRLTVT.